This is a list of T cell receptor beta chains from one sample in a study of control samples from healthy donors and cancer patients. Data came from immunoSEQ multiplex PCR; TCRdb stores just in-frame clones and leaves some out. The data contain 75,000 to 95,000 clones, approximately 88% of them seen just once; the ten biggest clones take up about 9.5%. Sequenced material: PBMCs. Source of these receptors: a woman between 50 and 59 years old with colorectal cancer. The CDR3 runs from the conserved cysteine through the conserved F or W. D genes are given only for firm matches. Rows give clone size only sometimes, using once, few, many, or a class for an expanded clone.

- | 13 | TRBJ1-1 | few | TRBV28 | CASTSLGRPEAFF | TGTGCCAGCACCTCACTAGGGAGGCCTGAAGCTTTCTTT
TRBD1 | 14 | TRBJ2-6 | few | TRBV6-5 | CASRTGSGANVLTF | TGTGCCAGCAGGACAGGGTCCGGGGCCAACGTCCTGACTTTC
- | 15 | TRBJ1-2 | - | TRBV6-5 | CASSLPTGKNYGYTF | TGTGCCAGCAGTTTACCCACAGGGAAAAACTATGGCTACACCTTC
TRBD1 | 15 | TRBJ2-4 | once | TRBV6-5 | CASTAGGLGKNIQYF | TGTGCCAGCACGGCAGGGGGCTTAGGCAAAAACATTCAGTACTTC
- | 15 | TRBJ2-1 | - | TRBV5-1 | CASSKDGDSYNEQFF | TGCGCCAGCAGCAAGGACGGCGACTCCTACAATGAGCAGTTCTTC
TRBD1 | 15 | TRBJ2-2 | - | TRBV6-5 | CASRRDRRGTGELFF | TGTGCCAGCAGGCGGGACAGGCGAGGCACCGGGGAGCTGTTTTTT
- | 14 | TRBJ2-6 | - | TRBV2 | CASSSRGGANVLTF | TGTGCCAGCAGTTCCAGGGGTGGGGCCAACGTCCTGACTTTC
TRBD1 | 13 | TRBJ1-6 | - | TRBV5-6 | CASRRDRGSPLHF | TGTGCCAGCAGGCGGGACAGGGGTTCACCCCTCCACTTT
- | 16 | TRBJ2-1 | - | TRBV7-6 | CASSPQGPSSYNEQFF | TGTGCCAGCAGCCCCCAGGGACCAAGCTCCTACAATGAGCAGTTCTTC
TRBD1 | 15 | TRBJ2-5 | - | TRBV20-1 | CSASQPGQGEETQYF | TGCAGTGCTAGTCAACCGGGACAGGGAGAAGAGACCCAGTACTTC
- | 12 | TRBJ1-2 | - | TRBV30 | CAWSPGYYGYTF | TGTGCCTGGAGTCCGGGTTACTATGGCTACACCTTC
TRBD1 | 17 | TRBJ1-1 | - | TRBV5-1 | CASSFLPGQGPNTEAFF | TGCGCCAGCAGCTTTCTCCCGGGACAGGGCCCGAACACTGAAGCTTTCTTT
- | 12 | TRBJ2-3 | - | TRBV12-3/TRBV12-4 | CASSGAPGTQYF | TGTGCCAGCAGCGGGGCCCCTGGTACGCAGTATTTT
- | 17 | TRBJ1-5 | - | TRBV6-2/TRBV6-3 | CASSRARGGGSNQPQHF | TGTGCCAGCAGCCGAGCTCGAGGCGGGGGATCTAATCAGCCCCAGCATTTT
- | 14 | TRBJ2-5 | - | TRBV3-1/TRBV3-2 | CASSQRRQQETQYF | TGTGCCAGCAGCCAACGGCGGCAGCAAGAGACCCAGTACTTC
TRBD1 | 14 | TRBJ2-2 | - | TRBV7-2 | CASTGQGYTGELFF | TGTGCCAGCACCGGACAGGGGTATACCGGGGAGCTGTTTTTT
TRBD1 | 13 | TRBJ2-5 | - | TRBV12-5 | CASGGDRAETQYF | TGTGCTAGTGGGGGGGACAGGGCTGAGACCCAGTACTTC
- | 16 | TRBJ1-4 | - | TRBV6-1 | CASSEAGQISNEKLFF | TGTGCCAGCAGTGAAGCGGGGCAGATCTCTAATGAAAAACTGTTTTTT
TRBD1 | 16 | TRBJ1-5 | - | TRBV4-1 | CASSQDRRTGGQPQHF | TGCGCCAGCAGCCAAGATCGTAGGACAGGGGGCCAGCCCCAGCATTTT
- | 14 | TRBJ1-4 | - | TRBV28 | CASTLTGLGEKLFF | TGTGCCAGCACTCTTACGGGGCTAGGGGAAAAACTGTTTTTT
- | 12 | TRBJ1-2 | - | TRBV12-3/TRBV12-4 | CATQGGGYGYTF | TGTGCCACCCAAGGAGGAGGGTATGGCTACACCTTC
TRBD1 | 16 | TRBJ1-4 | - | TRBV7-9 | CASSSLRQGVGEKLFF | TGTGCCAGCAGCTCTCTTCGACAGGGAGTAGGTGAAAAACTGTTTTTT
- | 14 | TRBJ1-5 | - | TRBV9 | CASSVWGDNQPQHF | TGTGCCAGCAGCGTCTGGGGGGACAATCAGCCCCAGCATTTT
- | 13 | TRBJ2-1 | - | TRBV10-1 | CASSPKLGSEQFF | TGCGCCAGCAGTCCCAAATTAGGTTCCGAGCAGTTCTTC
TRBD1 | 15 | TRBJ1-2 | - | TRBV3-1/TRBV3-2 | CASSQDNRGEYGYTF | TGTGCCAGCAGCCAAGATAACAGGGGGGAATATGGCTACACCTTC
- | 12 | TRBJ1-6 | - | TRBV7-9 | CASSLVNSPLHF | TGTGCCAGCAGCTTAGTTAATTCACCCCTCCACTTT
- | 14 | TRBJ1-1 | - | TRBV5-8 | CASSFPGAFTEAFF | TGTGCCAGCAGCTTCCCCGGGGCTTTCACTGAAGCTTTCTTT
TRBD1 | 13 | TRBJ2-1 | - | TRBV7-3 | CASSAQGAGEQFF | TGTGCCAGCAGCGCTCAGGGGGCGGGTGAGCAGTTCTTC
- | 15 | TRBJ1-5 | - | TRBV7-2 | CASSLVSGGNQPQHF | TGTGCCAGCAGCTTAGTGTCAGGGGGCAATCAGCCCCAGCATTTT
TRBD1 | 16 | TRBJ1-6 | - | TRBV6-5 | CASSYSLGTGVSPLHF | TGTGCCAGCAGTTACTCGCTTGGGACAGGGGTTTCACCCCTCCACTTT
- | 13 | TRBJ2-3 | - | TRBV3-1/TRBV3-2 | CASSRRGTDTQYF | TGTGCCAGCAGCCGGAGAGGCACAGATACGCAGTATTTT
- | 13 | TRBJ1-6 | - | TRBV9 | CASSVAANSPLHF | TGTGCCAGCAGCGTGGCTGCCAATTCACCCCTCCACTTT
- | 12 | TRBJ1-2 | - | TRBV6-6 | CASLGRVPGYTF | TGTGCCAGCCTCGGGAGGGTGCCTGGCTACACCTTC
- | 12 | TRBJ2-5 | - | TRBV29-1 | CSVLRGQETQYF | TGCAGCGTTCTTAGGGGTCAAGAGACCCAGTACTTC
- | 12 | TRBJ1-2 | few | TRBV2 | CASSESIYGYTF | TGTGCCAGCAGTGAGTCGATTTATGGCTACACCTTC
- | 17 | TRBJ2-5 | - | TRBV6-2/TRBV6-3 | CASSYPGTGRSRETQYF | TGTGCCAGCAGTTATCCAGGCACTGGGCGCAGTAGGGAGACCCAGTACTTC
- | 15 | TRBJ1-6 | - | TRBV25-1 | CASSESTRPNSPLHF | TGTGCCAGCAGTGAATCGACAAGACCTAATTCACCCCTCCACTTT
- | 15 | TRBJ2-2 | - | TRBV4-3 | CASSQDMGFTGELFF | TGCGCCAGCAGCCAAGATATGGGGTTCACCGGGGAGCTGTTTTTT
TRBD1 | 13 | TRBJ1-1 | - | TRBV4-3 | CASSRTGGTEAFF | TGCGCCAGCAGCCGAACAGGGGGCACTGAAGCTTTCTTT
- | 14 | TRBJ2-1 | once | TRBV7-2 | CASSLAEGGTEQFF | TGTGCCAGCAGCTTAGCTGAGGGGGGGACTGAGCAGTTCTTC
- | 15 | TRBJ2-5 | - | TRBV3-1/TRBV3-2 | CASSRDPGRQETQYF | TGTGCCAGCAGCCGCGATCCGGGACGCCAAGAGACCCAGTACTTC
- | 14 | TRBJ2-1 | - | TRBV9 | CASSVGGGYNEQFF | TGTGCCAGCAGCGTAGGAGGGGGCTACAATGAGCAGTTCTTC
- | 15 | TRBJ1-3 | - | TRBV30 | CAWSVSQGPGNTIYF | TGTGCCTGGAGTGTAAGTCAGGGGCCTGGAAACACCATATATTTT
- | 16 | TRBJ1-2 | - | TRBV4-3 | CASSQEPDRWFYGYTF | TGCGCCAGCAGCCAAGAACCGGACAGATGGTTCTATGGCTACACCTTC
TRBD1 | 15 | TRBJ2-1 | once | TRBV18 | CASSPGTGGYNEQFF | TGTGCCAGCTCGCCCGGGACAGGGGGATACAATGAGCAGTTCTTC
TRBD2 | 17 | TRBJ2-3 | - | TRBV25-1 | CASSRTSGGRGVDTQYF | TGTGCCAGCAGTAGGACTAGCGGGGGCCGGGGGGTAGATACGCAGTATTTT
TRBD2 | 15 | TRBJ2-3 | - | TRBV9 | CASSVGSGGTDTQYF | TGTGCCAGCAGCGTAGGCAGCGGGGGCACAGATACGCAGTATTTT
TRBD1 | 15 | TRBJ1-2 | - | TRBV9 | CASSVGTGGNDGYTF | TGTGCCAGCAGCGTAGGGACAGGGGGTAATGATGGCTACACCTTC